This T cell receptor beta chain is from a study of T cells in Graves' hyperthyroidism and ophthalmopathy. CDR3 length: 15 amino acids. Germline CDR1 and CDR2: DFQATT and SNEGSKA (reference sequence). V lost 6 bases to trimming and J lost 0 bases, with 17 bases between them. The source material, RNA transcripts, was used to amplify TCR beta CDR3 regions. The TCR CDR3 was amplified in a first-round RT-PCR using the HTBI primer set. TCRdb re-called the multiplex PCR reads through MiXCR, storing one row per CDR3 protein. In the table there are approximately 720,000 distinct CDR3 sequences, roughly a sixth of which are singletons.

The receptor was derived from a woman between 45 and 60 years old with Graves' hyperthyroidism that later progressed to Graves' ophthalmopathy. The chain is built from TRBV20-1 and TRBJ2-5; D perhaps matches TRBD1 (5 bases). The sample consisted of blood. CDR3 loop: CSAPAARGYQETQYF. CDR3 DNA: TGCAGTGCCCCCGCTGCAAGGGGATACCAAGAGACCCAGTACTTC.